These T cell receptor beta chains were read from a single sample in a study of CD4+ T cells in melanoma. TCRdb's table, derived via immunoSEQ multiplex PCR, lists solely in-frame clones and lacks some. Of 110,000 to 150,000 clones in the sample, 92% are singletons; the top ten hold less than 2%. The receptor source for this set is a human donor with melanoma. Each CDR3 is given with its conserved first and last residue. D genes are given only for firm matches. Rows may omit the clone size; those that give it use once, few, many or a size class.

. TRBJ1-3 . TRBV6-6 CASSYQGSGNTIYF TGTGCCAGCAGTTACCAGGGATCCGGAAACACCATATATTTT
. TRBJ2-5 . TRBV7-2 CASSSITTAGGRETQYF TGTGCCAGCAGCTCCATTACGACAGCCGGGGGTAGAGAGACCCAGTACTTC
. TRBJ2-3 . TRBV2 CASREEGDTQYF TGTGCCAGCAGGGAGGAGGGAGATACGCAGTATTTT
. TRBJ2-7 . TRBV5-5 CASSLGGPTYEQYF TGTGCCAGCAGCTTGGGCGGGCCGACCTACGAGCAGTACTTC
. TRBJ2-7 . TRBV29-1 CSSNFGGEQYF TGCAGCTCCAACTTTGGGGGCGAGCAGTACTTC
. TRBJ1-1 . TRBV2 CASSGAGGPWDTEAFF TGTGCCAGCAGTGGGGCCGGGGGCCCGTGGGACACTGAAGCTTTCTTT
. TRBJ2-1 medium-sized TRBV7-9 CASSPEFEIYNEQFF TGTGCCAGCAGCCCAGAGTTTGAGATATACAATGAGCAGTTCTTC
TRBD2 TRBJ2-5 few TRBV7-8 CASSWGTTQETQYF TGTGCCAGCAGCTGGGGGACTACCCAAGAGACCCAGTACTTC
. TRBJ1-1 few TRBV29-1 CSGGADTEAFF TGCAGCGGAGGAGCGGACACTGAAGCTTTCTTT
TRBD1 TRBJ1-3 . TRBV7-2 CASSLMRGLSGNTIYF TGTGCCAGCAGCTTAATGAGGGGGCTCTCTGGAAACACCATATATTTT
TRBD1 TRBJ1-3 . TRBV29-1 CSVTDRAGNTIYF TGCAGCGTCACCGACAGGGCTGGAAACACCATATATTTT
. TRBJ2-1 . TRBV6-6 CASSLDSYNEQFF TGTGCCAGCTCCTTGGACAGCTACAATGAGCAGTTCTTC
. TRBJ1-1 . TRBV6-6 CATSSRGNTEAFF TGTGCCACCTCGTCGAGGGGGAACACTGAAGCTTTCTTT
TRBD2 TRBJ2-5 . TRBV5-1 CASSSGTSAPEETQYF TGCGCCAGCAGCTCCGGGACTAGCGCCCCTGAAGAGACCCAGTACTTC
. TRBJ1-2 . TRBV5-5 CASSYDARLGDYTF TGTGCCAGCAGTTACGACGCGAGGCTCGGTGACTACACCTTC
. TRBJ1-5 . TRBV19 CASSSVWGNQPQHF TGTGCCAGTAGTTCGGTCTGGGGCAATCAGCCCCAGCATTTT
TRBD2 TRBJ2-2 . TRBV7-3 CASSSSGGVSGELFF TGTGCCAGCAGCTCTAGCGGGGGGGTTTCCGGGGAGCTGTTTTTT
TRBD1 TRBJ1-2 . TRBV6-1 CASSQGGPYEGYTF TGTGCCAGCAGCCAAGGGGGCCCATACGAAGGCTACACCTTC
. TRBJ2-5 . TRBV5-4 CASSRREGSETQYF TGTGCCAGCAGCCGGAGAGAAGGGAGCGAGACCCAGTACTTC
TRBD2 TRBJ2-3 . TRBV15 CATTKPLGGGARDTQYF TGTGCCACCACTAAGCCCCTAGGCGGGGGGGCTCGGGATACGCAGTATTTT
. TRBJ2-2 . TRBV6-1 CASSPLVGELFF TGTGCCAGCAGTCCGTTGGTCGGGGAGCTGTTTTTT
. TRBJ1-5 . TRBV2 CASRAISNQPQHF TGTGCCAGCAGGGCAATTAGCAATCAGCCCCAGCATTTT
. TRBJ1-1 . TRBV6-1 CASRSSGGSEAFF TGTGCCAGCAGATCCAGCGGGGGGTCTGAAGCTTTCTTT
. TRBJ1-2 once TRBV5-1 CASSLAPGNGYTF TGCGCCAGCAGCTTGGCCCCCGGGAATGGCTACACCTTC
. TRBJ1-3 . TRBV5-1 CASSSGPSSGNTIYF TGCGCCAGCAGCTCCGGACCGAGCTCTGGAAACACCATATATTTT
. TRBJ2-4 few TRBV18 CASSSRTGRDIQYF TGTGCCAGCTCATCCCGGACAGGGAGGGACATTCAGTACTTC
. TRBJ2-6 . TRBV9 CASSETGSTGANVLTF TGTGCCAGCAGCGAGACCGGTTCGACTGGGGCCAACGTCCTGACTTTC
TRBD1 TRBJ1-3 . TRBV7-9 CASSLGAGQGDTIYF TGTGCCAGCAGCTTAGGCGCCGGACAGGGTGACACCATATATTTT
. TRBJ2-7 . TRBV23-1 CASSQYRVWSYEQYF TGCGCCAGCAGTCAGTACAGGGTTTGGTCCTACGAGCAGTACTTC
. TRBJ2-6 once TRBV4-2 CASSPNSVEFSGANVLTF TGTGCCAGCAGCCCGAACAGCGTCGAATTCTCTGGGGCCAACGTCCTGACTTTC
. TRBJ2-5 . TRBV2 CASRARGNRPFGQYF TGTGCCAGCAGAGCCAGGGGTAATAGGCCTTTTGGGCAGTACTTC
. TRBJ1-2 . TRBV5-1 CASTLDRRSYGYTF TGCGCCAGCACTCTAGACAGGAGAAGCTATGGCTACACCTTC
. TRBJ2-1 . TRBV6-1 CASSGQVYNEQFF TGTGCCAGCAGTGGGCAGGTTTACAATGAGCAGTTCTTC
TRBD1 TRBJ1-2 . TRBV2 CASSEEQGAPYGYTF TGTGCCAGCAGTGAGGAACAGGGGGCTCCCTATGGCTACACCTTC
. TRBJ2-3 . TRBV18 CASSPEGLGGTDTQYF TGTGCCAGCTCACCAGAGGGGCTTGGCGGCACAGATACGCAGTATTTT
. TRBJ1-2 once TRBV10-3 CAISEPVSRGYTF TGTGCCATCAGTGAGCCGGTGTCGCGCGGCTACACCTTC
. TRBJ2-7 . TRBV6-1 CASSRGPATQYF TGTGCCAGCAGTAGGGGCCCAGCGACGCAGTACTTC
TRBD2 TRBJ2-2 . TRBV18 CASSPLAGANTGELFF TGTGCCAGCTCACCACTAGCGGGGGCGAACACCGGGGAGCTGTTTTTT
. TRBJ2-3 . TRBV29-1 CSVEGPITTDTQYF TGCAGCGTTGAAGGACCCATAACCACAGATACGCAGTATTTT
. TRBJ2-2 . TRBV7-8 CASSLAFTGELFF TGTGCCAGCAGCTTAGCGTTCACCGGGGAGCTGTTTTTT
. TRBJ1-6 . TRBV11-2 CASSTQGGGPLHF TGTGCCAGCAGCACCCAAGGTGGGGGGCCCCTCCACTTT
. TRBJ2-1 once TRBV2 CASSERASLGEQFF TGTGCCAGCAGTGAAAGGGCTAGCTTAGGGGAGCAGTTCTTC
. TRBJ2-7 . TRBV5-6 CASSLEGAQYF TGTGCCAGCAGCTTGGAGGGTGCGCAGTACTTC
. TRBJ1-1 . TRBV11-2 CASSLSAVMGKAFF TGTGCCAGCAGCTTATCGGCTGTTATGGGGAAAGCTTTCTTT
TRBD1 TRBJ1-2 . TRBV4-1 CASSQTGGASGYTF TGCGCCAGCAGCCAGACAGGGGGCGCGTCCGGCTACACCTTC
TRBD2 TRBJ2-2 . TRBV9 CASSVVSFAAGEFTGELFF TGTGCCAGCAGCGTAGTGTCCTTTGCGGCGGGGGAGTTCACCGGGGAGCTGTTTTTT
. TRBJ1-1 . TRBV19 CASNDRRNTEAFF TGTGCCAGTAATGATCGGAGGAACACTGAAGCTTTCTTT
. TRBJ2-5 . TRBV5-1 CASSLPRGVGETQYF TGCGCCAGCAGCCTCCCTAGGGGAGTTGGGGAGACCCAGTACTTC
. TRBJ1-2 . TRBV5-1 CASSLGTANYGYTF TGCGCCAGCAGCTTGGGGACAGCTAACTATGGCTACACCTTC
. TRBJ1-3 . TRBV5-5 CASSPAGLSGNTIYF TGTGCCAGCAGCCCCGCCGGTCTGTCTGGAAACACCATATATTTT
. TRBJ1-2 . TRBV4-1 CASSQVGDGYTF TGCGCCAGCAGCCAAGTCGGGGACGGCTACACCTTC
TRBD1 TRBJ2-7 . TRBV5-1 CASSLGGLGTGDYEQYF TGCGCCAGCAGCTTGGGCGGGTTAGGGACAGGAGACTACGAGCAGTACTTC
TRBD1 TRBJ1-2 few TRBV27 CASSAGGGSYTF TGTGCCAGCAGTGCAGGGGGCGGCAGCTACACCTTC
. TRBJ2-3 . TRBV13 CASSFNPPDTQYF TGTGCCAGCAGCTTCAATCCCCCAGATACGCAGTATTTT
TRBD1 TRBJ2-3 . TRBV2 CASSETGYTDTQYF TGTGCCAGCAGTGAGACAGGGTATACAGATACGCAGTATTTT